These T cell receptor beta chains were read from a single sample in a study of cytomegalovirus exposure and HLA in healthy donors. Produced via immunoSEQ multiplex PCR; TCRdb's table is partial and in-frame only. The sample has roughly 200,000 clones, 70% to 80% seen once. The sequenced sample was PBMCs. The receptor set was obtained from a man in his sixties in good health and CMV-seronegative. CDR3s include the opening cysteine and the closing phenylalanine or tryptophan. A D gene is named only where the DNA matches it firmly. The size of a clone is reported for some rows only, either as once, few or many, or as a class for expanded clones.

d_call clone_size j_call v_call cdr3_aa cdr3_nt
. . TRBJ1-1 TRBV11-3 CASSLLQNTEAFF TGTGCCAGCAGCCTCTTACAGAACACTGAAGCTTTCTTT
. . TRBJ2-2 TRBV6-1 CASSERDSMAGLVF TGTGCCAGCAGTGAACGGGACTCCATGGCGGGGCTGGTTTTT
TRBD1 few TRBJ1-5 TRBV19 CASSIPAGGQPQHF TGTGCCAGTAGTATCCCGGCAGGGGGGCAGCCCCAGCATTTT
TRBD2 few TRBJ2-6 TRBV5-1 CASSLGTSGGTSGANVLTF TGCGCCAGCAGCTTGGGGACTAGCGGGGGGACGTCTGGGGCCAACGTCCTGACTTTC
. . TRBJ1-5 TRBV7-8 CASSLGARGNQPQHF TGTGCCAGCAGCTTAGGGGCCAGGGGTAATCAGCCCCAGCATTTT
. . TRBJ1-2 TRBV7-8 CASSLVREGGYTF TGTGCCAGCAGCTTAGTCAGGGAGGGAGGCTACACCTTC
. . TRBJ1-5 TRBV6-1 CASSEAVQAGNLHF TGTGCCAGCAGTGAAGCGGTGCAGGCCGGTAATCTGCATTTT
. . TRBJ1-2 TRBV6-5 CASSPRGSEGYTF TGTGCCAGCAGCCCTCGGGGTTCGGAGGGCTACACCTTC
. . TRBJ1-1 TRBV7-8 CASSFPPGAFPRNTEAFF TGTGCCAGCAGCTTTCCCCCAGGGGCGTTCCCTCGGAACACTGAAGCTTTCTTT
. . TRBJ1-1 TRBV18 CASSPRGDTEAFF TGTGCCAGCTCACCTCGGGGAGACACTGAAGCTTTCTTT
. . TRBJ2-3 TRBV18 CASSPKEGHLGTDTQYF TGTGCCAGCTCACCAAAGGAGGGCCACCTAGGCACAGATACGCAGTATTTT
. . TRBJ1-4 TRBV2 CASRGGLGEKLFF TGTGCCAGCAGGGGAGGGCTCGGCGAAAAACTGTTTTTT
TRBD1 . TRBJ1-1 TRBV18 CASSPPARTGARNTEAFF TGTGCCAGCTCACCACCGGCTCGTACAGGGGCAAGGAACACTGAAGCTTTCTTT
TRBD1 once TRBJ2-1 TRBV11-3 CASSSAGTGNNEQFF TGTGCCAGCAGCTCAGCCGGGACAGGTAACAATGAGCAGTTCTTC